A selection of T cell receptor beta chains follows, all from one sample in a study of T cell responses to AZD1222 COVID-19 vaccine. Libraries were prepared by immunoSEQ multiplex PCR; TCRdb keeps only in-frame clonotypes and omits some of them. The data hold fewer than 80,000 clones, with about four fifths observed a single time. Sequenced here: peripheral blood, sampled on day 0 of MenACWY control vaccination. Source of these receptors: an adult in good health. CDR3s leave out the opening cysteine and the closing phenylalanine or tryptophan. Size is stated for part of the rows, as once, few or many counts, or as a class when the clone is expanded.

abundance	v_gene	j_gene	CDR3aa
NA	TRBV5-5	TRBJ2-4	ASSLGLLAKNIQY
NA	TRBV6-5	TRBJ1-1	ASKRTVNTEAF
once	TRBV19	TRBJ1-1	ASTPQTGRRAF
NA	TRBV28	TRBJ2-7	ASSLASYEQY
NA	TRBV4-1	TRBJ2-3	ASSQVGGADTQY
NA	TRBV21-1	TRBJ1-1	ASSKDCIREVRGIEAF
NA	TRBV19	TRBJ1-5	ATSRVSRNQPQH
NA	TRBV6-5	TRBJ1-1	ASRGGIESTEAF
NA	TRBV4-2	TRBJ2-3	ASSQDRSGPNGDTQY
NA	TRBV7-2	TRBJ1-6	ASSHAGEHSPLH
NA	TRBV6-6	TRBJ2-7	ASSTGRYEQY
NA	TRBV2	TRBJ1-5	ASSEATGGGQPQH
once	TRBV5-1	TRBJ2-3	ASSRQISTDTQY
few	TRBV3-1/TRBV3-2	TRBJ2-1	ASSQDGTGTNEQF
NA	TRBV7-2	TRBJ1-4	ASSEGPNNEKLF
NA	TRBV24-1	TRBJ1-3	ATSDDTRNSGNTIY
few	TRBV18	TRBJ2-2	ASSPQPGAPNTGELF
once	TRBV29-1	TRBJ1-5	SVEEGDDQPQH
NA	TRBV7-6	TRBJ2-1	ASSSDLAGGSTYNEQF
NA	TRBV2	TRBJ2-3	ASRETSASTDTQY
NA	TRBV18	TRBJ1-3	ASSPSNTIY
NA	TRBV30	TRBJ2-1	AWSVDRNEQF
NA	TRBV28	TRBJ1-1	ASRLRTGLNTEAF
NA	TRBV5-1	TRBJ1-3	ASSPRQNGNTIY